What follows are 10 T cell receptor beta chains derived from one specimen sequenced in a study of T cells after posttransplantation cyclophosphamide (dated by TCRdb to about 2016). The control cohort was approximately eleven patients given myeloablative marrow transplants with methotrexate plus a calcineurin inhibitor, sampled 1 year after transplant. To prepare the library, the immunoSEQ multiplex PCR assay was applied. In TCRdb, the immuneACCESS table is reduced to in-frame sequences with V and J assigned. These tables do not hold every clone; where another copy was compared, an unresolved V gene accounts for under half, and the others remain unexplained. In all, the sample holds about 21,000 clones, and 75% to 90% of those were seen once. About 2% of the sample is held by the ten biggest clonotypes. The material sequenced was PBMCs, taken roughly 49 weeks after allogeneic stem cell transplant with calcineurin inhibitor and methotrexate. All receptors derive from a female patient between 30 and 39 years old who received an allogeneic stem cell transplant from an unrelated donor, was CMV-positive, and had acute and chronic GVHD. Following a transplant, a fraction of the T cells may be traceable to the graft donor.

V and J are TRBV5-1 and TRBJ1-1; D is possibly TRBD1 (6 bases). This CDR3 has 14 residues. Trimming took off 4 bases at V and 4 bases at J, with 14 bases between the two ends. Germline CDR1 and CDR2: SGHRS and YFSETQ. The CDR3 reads CASSHYREGTEAFF. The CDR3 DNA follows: TGCGCCAGCAGCCATTACAGGGAGGGCACTGAAGCTTTCTTT.

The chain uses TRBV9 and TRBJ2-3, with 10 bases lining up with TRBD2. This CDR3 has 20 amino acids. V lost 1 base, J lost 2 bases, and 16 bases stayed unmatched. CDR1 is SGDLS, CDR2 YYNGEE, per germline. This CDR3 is CASSVSLAGAVAYPTDTQYF. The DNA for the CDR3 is TGTGCCAGCAGCGTATCGCTAGCGGGAGCTGTGGCATATCCCACAGATACGCAGTATTTT.

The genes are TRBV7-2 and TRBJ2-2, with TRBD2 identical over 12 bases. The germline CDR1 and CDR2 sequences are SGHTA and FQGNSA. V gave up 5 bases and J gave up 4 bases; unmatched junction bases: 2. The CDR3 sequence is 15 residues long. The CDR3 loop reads CASSTTSGSTGELFF. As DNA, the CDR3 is TGTGCCAGCAGCACGACTAGCGGGAGCACCGGGGAGCTGTTTTTT.

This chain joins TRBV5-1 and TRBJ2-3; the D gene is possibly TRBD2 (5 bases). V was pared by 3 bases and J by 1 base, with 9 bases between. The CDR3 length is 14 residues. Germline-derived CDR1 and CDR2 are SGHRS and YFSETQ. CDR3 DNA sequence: TGCGCCAGCAGCTCCCCGAGGGGCACAGATACGCAGTATTTT. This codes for CASSSPRGTDTQYF.

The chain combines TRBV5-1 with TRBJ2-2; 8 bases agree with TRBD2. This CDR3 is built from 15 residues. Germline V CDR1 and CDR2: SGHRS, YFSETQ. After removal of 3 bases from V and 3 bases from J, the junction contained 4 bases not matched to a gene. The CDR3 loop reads CASSSSGRYTGELFF. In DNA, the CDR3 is TGCGCCAGCAGCTCCAGCGGGAGATACACCGGGGAGCTGTTTTTT.

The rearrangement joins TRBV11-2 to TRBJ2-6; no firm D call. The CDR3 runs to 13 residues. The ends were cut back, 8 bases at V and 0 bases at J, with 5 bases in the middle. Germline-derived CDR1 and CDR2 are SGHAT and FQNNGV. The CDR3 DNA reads TGTGCCAGCCAGTTCTCTGGGGCCAACGTCCTGACTTTC. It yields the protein CASQFSGANVLTF.

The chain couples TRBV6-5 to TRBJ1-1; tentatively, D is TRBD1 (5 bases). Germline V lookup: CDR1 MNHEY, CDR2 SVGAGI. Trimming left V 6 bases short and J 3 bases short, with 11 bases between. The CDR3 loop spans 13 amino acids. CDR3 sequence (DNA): TGTGCCAGCAGAATCAGGGCTGACACTGAAGCTTTCTTT. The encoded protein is CASRIRADTEAFF.

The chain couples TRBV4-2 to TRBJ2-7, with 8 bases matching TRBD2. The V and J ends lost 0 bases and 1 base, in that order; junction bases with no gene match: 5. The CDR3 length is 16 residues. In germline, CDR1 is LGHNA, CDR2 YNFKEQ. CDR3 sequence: CASSQEGREESYEQYF. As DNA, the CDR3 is TGTGCCAGCAGCCAAGAGGGGCGGGAGGAGTCCTACGAGCAGTACTTC.

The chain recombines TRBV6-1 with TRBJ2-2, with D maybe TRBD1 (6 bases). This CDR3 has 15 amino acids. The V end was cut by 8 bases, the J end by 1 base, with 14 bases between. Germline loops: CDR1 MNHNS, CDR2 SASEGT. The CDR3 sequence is CASPGAGENTGELFF. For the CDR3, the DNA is TGTGCCAGCCCTGGGGCAGGGGAGAACACCGGGGAGCTGTTTTTT.

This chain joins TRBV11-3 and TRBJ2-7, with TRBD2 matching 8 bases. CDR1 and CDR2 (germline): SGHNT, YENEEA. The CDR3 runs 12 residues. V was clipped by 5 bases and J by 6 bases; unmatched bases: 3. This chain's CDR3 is CASSQGLAEQYV. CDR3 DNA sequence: TGTGCCAGCAGCCAAGGACTAGCCGAGCAGTACGTC.